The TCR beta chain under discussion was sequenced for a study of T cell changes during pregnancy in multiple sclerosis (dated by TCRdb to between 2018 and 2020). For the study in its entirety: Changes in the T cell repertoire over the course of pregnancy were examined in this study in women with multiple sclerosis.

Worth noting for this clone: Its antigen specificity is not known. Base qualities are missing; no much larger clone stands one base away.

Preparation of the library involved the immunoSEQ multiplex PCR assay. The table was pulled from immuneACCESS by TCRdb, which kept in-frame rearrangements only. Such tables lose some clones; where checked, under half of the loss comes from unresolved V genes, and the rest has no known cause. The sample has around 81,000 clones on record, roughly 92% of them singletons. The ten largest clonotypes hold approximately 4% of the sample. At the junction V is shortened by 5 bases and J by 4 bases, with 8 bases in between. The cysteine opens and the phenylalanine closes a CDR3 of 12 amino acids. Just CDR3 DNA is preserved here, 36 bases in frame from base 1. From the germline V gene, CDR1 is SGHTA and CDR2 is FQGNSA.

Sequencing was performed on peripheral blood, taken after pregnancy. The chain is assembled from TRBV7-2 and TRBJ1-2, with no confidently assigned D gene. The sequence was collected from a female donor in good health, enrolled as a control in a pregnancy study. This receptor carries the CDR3 CASSTDIYGYTF. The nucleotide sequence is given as TGTGCCAGCAGCACTGACATCTATGGCTACACCTTC. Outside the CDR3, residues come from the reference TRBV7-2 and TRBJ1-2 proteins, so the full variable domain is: GAGVSQSPSNKVTEKGKDVELRCDPISGHTALYWYRQSLGQGLEFLIYFQGNSAPDKSGLPSDRFSAERTGGSVSTLTIQRTQQEDSAVYLCASSTDIYGYTFGSGTRLTVV.